Below are 32 T cell receptor beta chains sequenced from a single sample in a study of blood T cell repertoires in COVID-19. Profiled with immunoSEQ multiplex PCR; TCRdb holds only in-frame clones, not every one. The data hold 200,000 or so clones, with more than 75% observed a single time. The sample taken for sequencing was peripheral blood. These receptors were collected from a man in his forties with active or convalescent COVID-19.

V is TRBV4-1 and J is TRBJ2-2, with 10 bases identical to TRBD2. The trim removed 3 bases at V and 5 bases at J, leaving 6 bases unmatched. Germline lookup yields CDR1 MGHRA and CDR2 YSYEKL. The CDR3 spans 16 residues. The CDR3 sequence is CASSHQAGGPTGELFF. In DNA form, the CDR3 reads TGCGCCAGCAGCCACCAAGCGGGGGGGCCTACCGGGGAGCTGTTTTTT.

The genes are TRBV10-1 and TRBJ2-7; 9 nucleotides match TRBD1. Germline loops: CDR1 WNHNN, CDR2 SYGVQD (reference sequence). The trim removed 4 bases at V and 4 bases at J, leaving 8 bases unmatched. The CDR3 covers 15 residues. CDR3 sequence reads: CASSGGQGSSYEQYF. In DNA, the CDR3 is TGCGCCAGCAGTGGAGGACAGGGGTCTTCGTACGAGCAGTACTTC.

The rearrangement uses TRBV9 and TRBJ2-3; 8 bases fit TRBD2. The V gene's germline CDR1 is SGDLS and CDR2 YYNGEE. The CDR3 covers 16 residues. Trimming took 4 bases from V and 6 from J; bases not matched to a gene: 13. This CDR3 is CASSTGLDRAGDTQYF. The DNA for the CDR3 is TGTGCCAGCAGCACGGGACTAGATCGGGCAGGGGATACGCAGTATTTT.

The chain is built from TRBV6-5 and TRBJ1-1, with unresolved D. Trimming stripped 6 bases from V and 1 base from J, with 15 bases between. CDR3 length: 15 residues. The V gene's germline CDR1 is MNHEY and CDR2 SVGAGI. The CDR3 loop reads CASRHPGWSNTEAFF. CDR3 sequence (DNA): TGTGCCAGCAGACACCCCGGGTGGTCGAACACTGAAGCTTTCTTT.

The chain recombines TRBV18 with TRBJ1-1, with D uncertain. Germline-derived CDR1 and CDR2 are KGHSH and LQKENI. With 6 bases removed from V and 4 bases from J, the gap between germline ends came to 12 bases. The CDR3 is made up of 13 amino acids. DNA of the CDR3: TGTGCCAGCTCCTATGGTCGGAGCACTGAAGCTTTCTTT. Its protein is CASSYGRSTEAFF.

The chain employs TRBV19 and TRBJ1-1; 7 bases align to TRBD1. Germline lookup yields CDR1 LNHDA and CDR2 SQIVND (reference sequence). With 5 bases clipped from V and 10 bases from J, the junction kept 13 bases outside the gene matches. The CDR3 runs 14 residues. CDR3 amino acids: CASSAGTDLMGAFF. The CDR3 DNA reads TGTGCCAGTAGTGCGGGGACAGACCTAATGGGAGCTTTCTTT.

The chain recombines TRBV19 with TRBJ1-5, with 8 nucleotides matching TRBD1. This CDR3 is built from 15 residues. V dropped 3 bases and J dropped 5; count of bases not matched to a gene: 6. Germline V gene sequence: CDR1 LNHDA, CDR2 SQIVND (reference sequence). The CDR3 DNA reads as TGTGCCAGTAGTATTCCCGGGACAGGTTATCAGCCCCAGCATTTT. The encoded protein is CASSIPGTGYQPQHF. Complete variable domain (other parts from reference TRBV19 and TRBJ1-5): DGGITQSPKYLFRKEGQNVTLSCEQNLNHDAMYWYRQDPGQGLRLIYYSQIVNDFQKGDIAEGYSVSREKKESFPLTVTSAQKNPTAFYLCASSIPGTGYQPQHFGDGTRLSIL.

The chain links TRBV5-4 to TRBJ1-5, with D hard to call. Germline assignment: CDR1 SGHNT and CDR2 YYREEE (reference sequence). The CDR3 loop spans 15 amino acids. V was trimmed by 0 bases and J by 1 base, leaving 8 bases between them. The CDR3 protein is CASSLGGESNQPQHF. CDR3 in DNA: TGTGCCAGCAGCTTGGGCGGTGAGAGCAATCAGCCCCAGCATTTT.

The chain carries TRBV7-2 and TRBJ1-5, with TRBD1 matching over 7 bases. J gave up 5 bases and V 6 bases, and 4 bases lay outside the gene matches. Germline V lookup: CDR1 SGHTA, CDR2 FQGNSA. CDR3 length equals 13 residues. CDR3: CASSYTGDQPQHF. For the CDR3, the DNA is TGTGCCAGCAGTTATACAGGGGATCAGCCCCAGCATTTT. The full variable domain, with the rest looked up from reference TRBV7-2 and TRBJ1-5, is GAGVSQSPSNKVTEKGKDVELRCDPISGHTALYWYRQSLGQGLEFLIYFQGNSAPDKSGLPSDRFSAERTGGSVSTLTIQRTQQEDSAVYLCASSYTGDQPQHFGDGTRLSIL.

The rearrangement uses TRBV6-2 or TRBV6-3 and TRBJ1-1; 9 bases agree with TRBD1. Trimming took 5 bases from V and 12 from J; bases not matched to a gene: 10. The germline V gene has CDR1 MNHEY and CDR2 SVGEGT. The CDR3 has 13 amino acids. CDR3 residues: CASSVDRGSLTFF. The CDR3 bases are TGTGCCAGCAGTGTTGACAGGGGGTCTTTGACTTTCTTT.

CDR3 DNA sequence: TGTGCCAGCAGCCCCCACGGGAGTAATGAGCAGTTCTTC. It encodes CASSPHGSNEQFF. The J gene is TRBJ2-1, the V gene TRBV3-1 (or the pseudogene TRBV3-2), with D maybe TRBD2 (6 bases). Trimming took off 4 bases at V and 7 bases at J, with 11 bases between the two ends. The germline gives CDR1 LGHDT, CDR2 YNNKEL (reference sequence). The CDR3 runs 13 residues.

The rearrangement uses TRBV28 and TRBJ2-1, with no clear D. Germline-derived CDR1 and CDR2 are MDHEN and SYDVKM. The CDR3 spans 15 residues. The V gene lost 7 bases and the J gene lost 0 bases, with 13 bases spanning the gap. In DNA form, the CDR3 reads TGTGCCAGCACCCGGTCAAGAGGCTCCTACAATGAGCAGTTCTTC. The encoded protein is CASTRSRGSYNEQFF.

The CDR3 here is CAWTLAGGNNEQFF. CDR3 coding DNA: TGTGCCTGGACCCTAGCGGGAGGCAACAATGAGCAGTTCTTC. The chain has TRBV30 and TRBJ2-1, with 11 nucleotides matching TRBD2. V dropped 4 bases and J dropped 5; count of bases not matched to a gene: 4. The CDR3 is 14 residues long. Per the germline V gene, CDR1 is GTSNPN and CDR2 is SVGIG (reference sequence).

This sequence joins TRBV9 and TRBJ2-1; D is unclear. CDR3 length: 16 amino acids. V lost 2 bases and J lost 0, with 12 bases in between. CDR1 is SGDLS, CDR2 YYNGEE, per germline. CDR3 amino acids: CASSVGDSSSYNEQFF. CDR3 DNA sequence: TGTGCCAGCAGCGTTGGTGACTCCAGCTCCTACAATGAGCAGTTCTTC.

The chain links TRBV5-4 to TRBJ1-4, with TRBD1 matching over 9 bases. Germline V gives CDR1 SGHNT, CDR2 YYREEE (reference sequence). Unmatched junction bases numbered 12, after V lost 10 bases and J lost 8 bases. The CDR3 extends over 14 amino acids. In DNA, the CDR3 is TGTGCCTTCGGAGGGGACAGGGTACAAGAAAAACTGTTTTTT. Amino acids: CAFGGDRVQEKLFF.

V usage is TRBV30 and J usage is TRBJ2-1, with 9 bases lining up with TRBD2. V gave up 0 bases and J gave up 7 bases; unmatched junction bases: 10. The CDR3 spans 16 residues. Germline CDR1 reads GTSNPN; CDR2 reads SVGIG (reference sequence). The CDR3 coding sequence is TGTGCCTGGAGTGTTAGAAACGCGGGGGGGGCAAATGAGCAGTTCTTC. It translates to CAWSVRNAGGANEQFF. Together with reference TRBV30 and TRBJ2-1, the CDR3 gives the full variable domain: SQTIHQWPATLVQPVGSPLSLECTVEGTSNPNLYWYRQAAGRGLQLLFYSVGIGQISSEVPQNLSASRPQDRQFILSSKKLLLSDSGFYLCAWSVRNAGGANEQFFGPGTRLTVL.

The CDR3, as DNA: TGTGCCAGCAGCTTGGGGGGGACAGAAGAGACCCAGTACTTC. Translating it yields CASSLGGTEETQYF. The chain is built from TRBV5-5 and TRBJ2-5; 7 bases map to TRBD1. After removal of 0 bases from V and 3 bases from J, the junction contained 2 bases not matched to a gene. CDR3 length: 14 residues. Germline lookup yields CDR1 SGHKS and CDR2 YYEKEE (reference sequence).

This clone appeared once. The chain couples TRBV7-7 to TRBJ2-5; 9 positions agree with TRBD1. CDR1 SSHAT and CDR2 FNYEAQ come from the germline V gene (reference sequence). This CDR3 has 15 amino acids. The V gene end was trimmed by 5 bases and the J gene end by 5 bases; junction bases not matched to a gene: 9. The CDR3 spells CASSPGQGKVETQYF. The CDR3 bases are TGTGCCAGCAGCCCGGGACAGGGAAAGGTGGAGACCCAGTACTTC.

This clone was seen more than once but under ten times. The rearrangement joins TRBV7-2 to TRBJ2-1; D perhaps matches TRBD1 (5 bases). This CDR3 is 15 amino acids long. CDR1 is SGHTA, CDR2 FQGNSA, per germline. Trimming took off 1 base at V and 15 bases at J, with 22 bases between the two ends. The CDR3 here is CASSLERTNKSSRFF. Written as DNA, the CDR3 is TGTGCCAGCAGCTTAGAGAGGACAAATAAATCGTCGAGGTTCTTC.

The CDR3 protein is CASSLTRTGGSEAFF. In DNA form, the CDR3 reads TGTGCCAGCAGTTTAACCCGGACAGGGGGGTCTGAAGCTTTCTTT. J is TRBJ1-1 and V is TRBV28; 10 bases agree with TRBD1. Losses at the gene ends were 2 bases for V and 6 bases for J; bases not matched to a gene: 6. Germline assignment: CDR1 MDHEN and CDR2 SYDVKM. The CDR3 covers 15 residues.

The chain couples TRBV20-1 to TRBJ2-1, with 8 bases lining up with TRBD2. Trimming at V came to 3 bases and at J to 6 bases, leaving 13 bases not matched to a gene. This CDR3 has 16 amino acids. Germline V CDR1 and CDR2: DFQATT, SNEGSKA (reference sequence). The chain's CDR3 is CSASVLRAGARNEQFF. The DNA of the CDR3 is TGCAGTGCTAGTGTCCTTCGAGCGGGGGCCCGCAATGAGCAGTTCTTC.

The chain combines TRBV28 with TRBJ2-7, with unresolved D. This CDR3 region has 16 residues. Per the germline V gene, CDR1 is MDHEN and CDR2 is SYDVKM. The V gene lost 5 bases and the J gene lost 2 bases, with 19 bases spanning the gap. The CDR3 DNA reads as TGTGCCAGCAGTCCCTTCCTCTCCGTTCCCGCCTACGAGCAGTACTTC. Protein product: CASSPFLSVPAYEQYF.

This rearrangement joins TRBV9 to TRBJ2-7; possibly TRBD2 for D (7 bases). Germline V gene lookup returns CDR1 SGDLS and CDR2 YYNGEE. V dropped 4 bases and J dropped 5 bases, with 13 bases sitting between them. This CDR3 spans 13 amino acids. CDR3: CASSYAGANEQYF. CDR3 bases: TGTGCCAGCAGCTACGCGGGGGCCAACGAGCAGTACTTC.

The genes are TRBV11-2 and TRBJ2-7, with 10 bases fitting TRBD2. V lost 4 bases, J lost 1 base, and 4 bases stayed unmatched. CDR1 and CDR2 (germline): SGHAT, FQNNGV. This CDR3 has 15 residues. In DNA, the CDR3 is TGTGCCAGCAGCTCACGGACTAGCGGATCCTACGAGCAGTACTTC. Protein: CASSSRTSGSYEQYF. Drawing the rest from reference TRBV11-2 and TRBJ2-7, the complete variable domain is EAGVAQSPRYKIIEKRQSVAFWCNPISGHATLYWYQQILGQGPKLLIQFQNNGVVDDSQLPKDRFSAERLKGVDSTLKIQPAKLEDSAVYLCASSSRTSGSYEQYFGPGTRLTVT.

V usage is TRBV7-2 and J usage is TRBJ1-2, with TRBD1 identical over 10 bases. V shed 5 bases and J 7 bases; nucleotides not matched to a gene: 7. The CDR3 loop spans 14 amino acids. Germline CDR1 reads SGHTA; CDR2 reads FQGNSA. DNA for the CDR3: TGTGCCAGCAGCCACGACAGGGGGCGCGTTGGCTACACCTTC. It specifies CASSHDRGRVGYTF. The whole variable domain, filled in from reference TRBV7-2 and TRBJ1-2, reads GAGVSQSPSNKVTEKGKDVELRCDPISGHTALYWYRQSLGQGLEFLIYFQGNSAPDKSGLPSDRFSAERTGGSVSTLTIQRTQQEDSAVYLCASSHDRGRVGYTFGSGTRLTVV.

The chain combines TRBV19 with TRBJ2-1, with TRBD2 identical over 10 bases. The CDR3 loop spans 15 amino acids. Germline CDR1 LNHDA, CDR2 SQIVND (reference sequence). After removal of 6 bases from V and 7 bases from J, the junction contained 9 bases not matched to a gene. The CDR3 reads CASSRSGGNGNEQFF. The CDR3 DNA sequence: TGTGCCAGTAGCCGTAGCGGGGGGAACGGGAATGAGCAGTTCTTC.

V is TRBV4-1 and J is TRBJ1-3; D unclear. Trimming removed 0 bases at V and 0 bases at J, with 9 bases between. The V gene's germline CDR1 is MGHRA and CDR2 YSYEKL. The CDR3 is made up of 16 amino acids. CDR3 loop: CASSQEYVRSGNTIYF. The CDR3, as DNA: TGCGCCAGCAGCCAAGAGTACGTGCGCTCTGGAAACACCATATATTTT.

The chain combines TRBV18 with TRBJ2-1; weak D call: TRBD2 (6 bases). Trimming removed 0 bases from V and 4 bases from J, with 13 bases in between. This CDR3 comprises 16 residues. Germline CDR1 and CDR2: KGHSH and LQKENI. The CDR3 reads CASSPPVRGPYNEQFF. CDR3 in DNA: TGTGCCAGCTCACCACCGGTGCGGGGACCGTACAATGAGCAGTTCTTC.

V usage is TRBV6-5 and J usage is TRBJ2-1; TRBD2 matches at 11 bases. J gave up 5 bases and V 4 bases, and 7 bases lay outside the gene matches. The germline CDR1 and CDR2 sequences are MNHEY and SVGAGI. This CDR3 has 16 residues. CDR3 in DNA: TGTGCCAGCAGTTTACTAGCGGGGGCCTGGAACAATGAGCAGTTCTTC. The encoded protein is CASSLLAGAWNNEQFF.

The chain has TRBV24-1 and TRBJ2-5; a possible D gene is TRBD1 (6 bases). The V and J ends lost 6 bases and 2 bases respectively, with 9 bases between them. The CDR3 is 13 residues long. Germline assignment: CDR1 KGHDR and CDR2 SFDVKD. The CDR3 here is CATSRTAQETQYF. The CDR3 nucleotides read TGTGCCACCAGTAGGACAGCACAAGAGACCCAGTACTTC.

This chain connects TRBV18 to TRBJ2-1, with TRBD1 identical over 8 bases. The CDR3 covers 15 residues. The V gene's germline CDR1 is KGHSH and CDR2 LQKENI. J was trimmed by 5 bases and V by 6 bases; bases with no gene match: 9. This chain's CDR3 is CASSYGQGRDNEQFF. For the CDR3, the DNA is TGTGCCAGCTCTTACGGACAGGGAAGAGACAATGAGCAGTTCTTC.

The chain couples TRBV2 to TRBJ2-7; TRBD1 aligns across 7 bases. Germline CDR1 and CDR2: SNHLY and FYNNEI. This CDR3 region has 14 residues. V dropped 3 bases and J dropped 3; count of bases not matched to a gene: 5. The CDR3 loop is CASSEDRFNYEQYF. The DNA of the CDR3 is TGTGCCAGCAGTGAGGACAGGTTTAACTACGAGCAGTACTTC.